This T cell receptor beta chain was documented in a study of cytomegalovirus exposure and HLA in healthy donors (TCRdb year 2017). Background on the whole study: In an earlier analysis of 587 of the donors, less than 350 Gb of sequence data and about 110 million unique TCR beta sequences from 150 million to 200 million T cells were reported. Roughly 320 gigabases of sequencing data and 70 million to 100 million unique TCR sequences made up an early release that covered approximately 650 HLA-typed donors. The genetic ancestry cluster associated with self-reported Caucasian donors included 81% of the roughly 400 genotyped donors. The aim of the study was to test whether cataloging public T cell receptors could identify signatures of past pathogen exposure. Using immunosequencing, the study profiled T cell repertoires from 640 or so subjects and related those repertoires to cytomegalovirus serostatus. A separate validation cohort of roughly 120 different subjects was used in addition to the 666-subject first cohort. High-throughput TCR immunosequencing, statistical association of individual TCRs with disease status, and machine learning were combined to predict cytomegalovirus infection status. In a later analysis, previously published TCR beta repertoires from 670 or so donors were re-analyzed and high-resolution HLA genotyping was added so that TCR occurrence patterns could be studied. Rather than drawing on any new phenotypic data, the later analysis identified candidate immune exposures from TCR beta sequences and the way those sequences occurred across donors. In an earlier analysis of roughly 540 of the donors, high-throughput TCR beta sequencing was used to judge whether each TCR beta V gene segment behaved as functional or pseudogenic. Donor age, sex, ethnicity and CMV serostatus were compiled together with the repertoire data. In a later genetic analysis, genome-wide SNP genotypes for about three fifths of the roughly 670 donors were used, and that subset was treated as a discovery cohort. All discovery cohort repertoires had been generated using a single sequencing platform. Class I and class II HLA loci were covered by the typing at four-digit resolution. The number of typed donors differed by locus: 629-630 for A, B, C, DRB1 and DQB1; 500 to 550 for DQA1; fewer than 610 for DPA1; and approximately 450 for DPB1. About 5 DR-DQ haplotypes were handled as single units for association and clustering, since linkage in the cohort was strong. On average, roughly 200,000 unique TCR beta nucleotide sequences were sequenced per donor among a few hundred genotyped donors of the cohort, with roughly 18% of those sequences being non-productive. The full study reports these points: Linkage disequilibrium might explain the correlated functional status among segregating V segments, but an unknown experimental factor could not be ruled out. A later genetic analysis associated a missense DCLRE1C variant with V-gene and J-gene trimming of TCR beta chains, and an independent cohort replicated the association. CMV serostatus was the only immune exposure information available for the cohort. Because HLA typing was unavailable for some donors at each locus, only the typed subset was used in association tests. A later analysis associated about 17,000 TCR beta sequences with specific HLA alleles at a false discovery rate of 0.05. Compared with the roughly 700-donor mean, donors in an Asian-associated ancestry cluster had fewer N-insertions in productive TCRs, according to a later genetic analysis. Some IMGT-functional V segments, including TRBV6-2 and TRBV6-3, could not be told apart with the 87-base-pair reads, so those segments were excluded. Broadly in line with IMGT annotations, most TCR beta V segments showed up in productive rearrangements about 87% or about 30% of the time in an earlier analysis of a few hundred of the donors. When HLA alleles, especially DR and DQ, strongly co-occurred, TCR associations were difficult to assign to individual alleles. In a later analysis, several top co-occurrence clusters were reported to appear linked to parvovirus B19, influenza, CMV and Epstein-Barr virus. A later analysis found that TCR association rates varied across HLA loci, with DRB1 alleles showing the most associated TCRs and HLA-C alleles the fewest. Roughly uniform sequencing depth across donors was assumed in presence/absence analyses, although this assumption may not hold. This cohort had only TCR beta chains sequenced, and the lack of alpha or paired-chain data limited which features could be detected. In a later analysis, HLA-associated TCR beta chains were found to be more clonally expanded and to have lower generation probabilities than equally common non-associated chains. According to a later analysis, most CMV-associated TCR beta chains appeared to be HLA-restricted, and the HLA associations seemed to be driven largely by CMV exposure. In the study, around 150 TCR beta chains were listed as associated with cytomegalovirus. In vitro tests confirmed that a few of the cytomegalovirus-associated TCR beta chains recognize cytomegalovirus antigens. Across donors, most TCR sequences were observed very rarely, whereas some public TCRs were present in many individuals. It was suggested by the authors that the approach could potentially be generalized to other disease states and immunological phenotypes. The sequencing pipeline was judged likely to have produced a cluster of highly shared sequence variants as a technical artifact. Cytomegalovirus status was reported to be diagnosed by the classifier with high specificity and sensitivity in both the original and validation cohorts. Because counts were too low, seventeen rarely observed V segments, including chromosome 9 orphons, were excluded from the earlier analysis of a few hundred of the donors. A further reported finding was that TCR beta sequences accurately predicted the HLA-A and HLA-B alleles for most subjects in the first cohort.

The germline V gene encodes CDR1 LNHNV and CDR2 YYDKDF (reference sequence). V and J are truncated by 5 bases and 9 bases respectively, leaving an intervening sequence of 11 bases. Including the terminal cysteine and phenylalanine, the CDR3 comprises 12 residues. The only DNA kept is the CDR3, 36 bases in frame from the first base. Points on this clone: The clone's antigen remains unknown. No base-level quality is on record; no much larger clone is a single base apart.

The cohort comprised approximately 700 healthy bone marrow donors. All cohort members were sampled while nominally healthy, although unrecorded immune exposures were likely present. The donor was CMV seropositive and belonged to the group of 250 to 300 seropositive cohort members. Each donor provided a peripheral blood sample, and peripheral blood mononuclear cells were used for TCR beta sequencing. The Qiagen DNeasy Blood Extraction Kit was used to extract genomic DNA from the blood cell samples. Receptors were amplified or captured by the immunoSEQ multiplex PCR assay. For the multiplex PCR, a mixture combining 60 forward primers for TCR Vbeta segments and 13 reverse primers for TCR Jbeta segments was used. A multiplex PCR assay on genomic DNA amplified the CDR3 region of rearranged TCR beta genes. The amplified TCR beta libraries were sequenced on the Illumina HiSeq System as 87-base-pair reads. The study's own analysis went as follows. A later analysis counted tens of millions of unique TCR beta chains across the roughly 700 repertoires, and roughly 11 million of these chains were shared by at least two donors. Raw reads were error-corrected and collapsed into unique sequences by a nearest-neighbor algorithm in which closely related sequences were merged to remove PCR and sequencing errors. Alignment of CDR3 sequences to IMGT reference sequences was used to assign V, D and J gene segments. For a sequence to be retained, a match of at least six nucleotides was required to both a V gene segment and a J gene segment. Rearrangements were classified as productive when the CDR3 lacked stop codons and remained in frame with V and J, and all other rearrangements were classified as non-productive. Following IMGT convention, CDR3 was defined as the stretch from the second conserved V-encoded cysteine to the conserved J-encoded phenylalanine. Sequences without an unambiguous match to a single V gene segment were excluded from the earlier analysis of 450 to 650 of the donors. In an earlier analysis of approximately 560 of the donors, a V segment was called functional when productive rearrangements were above 56.7%, and segregating when the standard deviation between donors exceeded 5%. A statistical classification framework was developed to diagnose cytomegalovirus status using the catalog of TCR beta chain sequences. In a later analysis, V and J genes were assigned by comparing TCR nucleotide sequences against IMGT/GENE-DB human TR gene sequences. In a later analysis, CDR3 sequences and most-parsimonious VDJ recombination scenarios were assigned using the TCRdist pipeline. A later analysis defined each TCR beta chain by its CDR3 amino acid sequence plus V-gene family, and excluded reads lacking a unique V-gene family. In a later analysis, several hundred highly shared, low-generation-probability nucleotide sequences were removed to address suspected cross-contamination and a sequencing artifact. In a later analysis, a clonal expansion index for each public chain was calculated from normalized within-repertoire ranks of inferred template counts. A later analysis computed generation probabilities with a VDJ recombination model fitted to out-of-frame rearrangements, and checked the results against IGoR. Hypergeometric tests were used in a later analysis to score TCR-TCR, TCR-HLA and TCR-CMV co-occurrence, with a repertoire-size bias correction applied to the TCR pairs. A later analysis estimated false discovery rates by permuting HLA or CMV assignments 20 times. In a later analysis, co-occurring TCRs were grouped using DBSCAN, and TCRdist sequence similarity was added for clustering within HLA-allele-positive subsets. Repertoires with fewer than 30,000 or more than 120,000 public chains, plus five repertoires with anomalous nucleotide sharing, were excluded from co-occurrence clustering. The table comes from immuneACCESS by way of TCRdb, which keeps in-frame sequences with V and J called. Part of the clones is missing from these tables; in studies checked, under half for an unresolved V gene and the rest for unknown reasons. That table is the source of V, J and clone size, and D and trimming were worked out from the DNA. Counted in this sample were about 76,000 clones; 72% of them appeared once. Around 10% of the sample lies in the top ten.

Specimen: PBMCs. The sequence was collected from a woman aged 40 to 50 in good health and CMV-seropositive. The V gene is TRBV15 and the J gene is TRBJ1-5; no confident D gene assignment can be made. The CDR3: CATSSYEAPQHF. The nucleotide sequence reads as follows: TGTGCCACCAGCTCTTACGAAGCGCCCCAGCATTTT.